The 25 T cell receptor beta chains below all came from one sample that was sequenced in a study of OX40 agonist ivuxolimab in advanced cancers. Using immunoSEQ multiplex PCR, the repertoire was profiled, and TCRdb retains in-frame clones only, with some absent. Here the sample spans 75,000 to 95,000 clones, around 90% being singletons. This specimen consisted of CD4+ or CD8+ T cells sorted from blood, obtained in a trial of the OX40 agonist ivuxolimab. Receptor source: an adult with an advanced solid tumor such as melanoma, head and neck, liver or kidney cancer.

Points on this clone: This specimen includes other DNA sequences encoding the same CDR3. The chain recombines TRBV4-2 with TRBJ2-2; D possibly corresponds to TRBD2 (5 bases). V lost 1 base and J 2 bases, leaving 11 bases between the germline ends. CDR3 length: 16 residues. CDR1 is LGHNA and CDR2 is YNFKEQ in the germline V gene. Written as DNA, the CDR3 is TGTGCCAGCAGCCAAGTATCCGGGGTAAACACCGGGGAGCTGTTTTTT. The encoded protein is CASSQVSGVNTGELFF.

The chain has TRBV7-2 and TRBJ1-5; possibly TRBD1 for D (6 bases). CDR3 length equals 16 residues. Germline assignment: CDR1 SGHTA and CDR2 FQGNSA. V lost 5 bases and J lost 0, with 14 bases in between. The CDR3 reads CASSRADRLSNQPQHF. In DNA, the CDR3 is TGTGCCAGCAGCCGAGCGGACAGACTTAGCAATCAGCCCCAGCATTTT.

As for this clone: Within the sample, other DNA sequences also encode this same CDR3. This sequence joins TRBV7-2 and TRBJ2-2; the D is unclear. The CDR3 is made up of 15 amino acids. Between the trimmed V and J ends, which lost 1 base and 1 base, there was a span of 7 bases. Germline V gene sequence: CDR1 SGHTA, CDR2 FQGNSA. The CDR3 coding sequence is TGTGCCAGCAGCTTAGATCGAGGGAACACCGGGGAGCTGTTTTTT. It specifies CASSLDRGNTGELFF.

The V gene is TRBV28, the J gene TRBJ1-5; D gene unclear. The CDR3 is 15 amino acids. Germline V lookup: CDR1 MDHEN, CDR2 SYDVKM. The CDR3 region is CATIYATGLGQPQHF. In DNA, the CDR3 is TGTGCGACCATTTATGCAACGGGTCTGGGTCAGCCCCAGCATTTT.

The chain couples TRBV29-1 to TRBJ1-2; 12 nucleotides line up with TRBD1. V gave up 5 bases and J gave up 5 bases; unmatched junction bases: 9. In germline, CDR1 is SQVTM, CDR2 ANQGSEA. This CDR3 has 15 amino acids. In nucleotides, the CDR3 is TGCAGCGTTACCACCGGGACAGGGGGCGAATATGGCTACACCTTC. Its protein is CSVTTGTGGEYGYTF.

The V gene is TRBV30, the J gene TRBJ1-6, with 8 nucleotides matching TRBD1. CDR1 GTSNPN and CDR2 SVGIG come from the germline V gene (reference sequence). V lost 5 bases to trimming and J lost 7 bases; unmatched junction nucleotides: 7. CDR3 size: 14 residues. In DNA, the CDR3 is TGTGCCTGGGACCCGGGACAGGTCAATTCACCCCTCCACTTT. Its translation: CAWDPGQVNSPLHF.

This chain connects TRBV12-5 to TRBJ2-2; D is possibly TRBD2 (6 bases). The CDR3 runs 17 residues. Trimming shortened V by 5 bases and J by 4 bases, and 20 bases separated the two germline ends. From germline, CDR1 is LGHNT and CDR2 FRNRAP. The chain's CDR3 is CASGPRGLGGATGELFF. DNA for the CDR3: TGTGCTAGTGGTCCCAGAGGTTTAGGAGGGGCCACCGGGGAGCTGTTTTTT.

The chain has TRBV11-2 and TRBJ2-2; possible D gene TRBD2, 5 bases. V dropped 5 bases and J dropped 0 bases, with 10 bases sitting between them. CDR3 length: 15 amino acids. Germline V gene sequence: CDR1 SGHAT, CDR2 FQNNGV. CDR3 DNA sequence: TGTGCCAGCAGCCCCCCCGGGGCGAACACCGGGGAGCTGTTTTTT. It encodes CASSPPGANTGELFF.

This chain links TRBV11-2 with TRBJ1-6; D remains unclear. Germline loops: CDR1 SGHAT, CDR2 FQNNGV. The CDR3 is 16 amino acids. V lost 3 bases and J lost 4, with 13 bases in between. CDR3 coding DNA: TGTGCCAGCAGCTTTACCGGGTTACCTTATAATTCACCCCTCCACTTT. This translates into CASSFTGLPYNSPLHF. The full variable domain, with the rest looked up from reference TRBV11-2 and TRBJ1-6, is EAGVAQSPRYKIIEKRQSVAFWCNPISGHATLYWYQQILGQGPKLLIQFQNNGVVDDSQLPKDRFSAERLKGVDSTLKIQPAKLEDSAVYLCASSFTGLPYNSPLHFGNGTRLTVT.

The chain joins TRBV30 to TRBJ1-1; D unclear. Germline V gene data show CDR1 as GTSNPN and CDR2 as SVGIG (reference sequence). The germline V and J ends were trimmed by 0 bases and 4 bases, with 9 bases remaining between them. The CDR3 extends over 13 amino acids. CDR3 coding DNA: TGTGCCTGGAGTGTACTTAAGTTCACTGAAGCTTTCTTT. Translating gives CAWSVLKFTEAFF.

This chain links TRBV19 with TRBJ2-3, with D perhaps assigned TRBD1 or TRBD2 (6 bases each). V lost 3 bases and J lost 1, with 8 bases in between. Germline assignment: CDR1 LNHDA and CDR2 SQIVND (reference sequence). This CDR3 has 14 residues. CDR3 in amino acids: CASSMGGRTDTQYF. The CDR3, as DNA: TGTGCCAGTAGTATGGGGGGCCGCACAGATACGCAGTATTTT.

This clone was seen a single time. The rearrangement links TRBV7-9 to TRBJ2-2; maybe TRBD1 (6 bases). Germline V CDR1 and CDR2: SEHNR, FQNEAQ (reference sequence). V lost 0 bases and J lost 4, with 15 bases in between. The CDR3 length is 17 residues. Written as DNA, the CDR3 is TGTGCCAGCAGCTTAGCGCCCAGGGGCGGTGTCACCGGGGAGCTGTTTTTT. It codes for CASSLAPRGGVTGELFF. Full variable domain (rest looked up from reference TRBV7-9 and TRBJ2-2): DTGVSQNPRHKITKRGQNVTFRCDPISEHNRLYWYRQTLGQGPEFLTYFQNEAQLEKSRLLSDRFSAERPKGSFSTLEIQRTEQGDSAMYLCASSLAPRGGVTGELFFGEGSRLTVL.

Only one count was recorded for this clone. V usage is TRBV7-9 and J usage is TRBJ2-6; D is possibly TRBD2 (5 bases). Germline-derived CDR1 and CDR2 are SEHNR and FQNEAQ (reference sequence). CDR3 length: 15 residues. V lost 4 bases, J lost 0 bases, and 7 bases lay in between. CDR3 DNA: TGTGCCAGCAGCTCCAGCGGCTCTGGGGCCAACGTCCTGACTTTC. Translation: CASSSSGSGANVLTF.

The chain has TRBV19 and TRBJ1-5, with TRBD1 matching 8 bases. This CDR3 has 13 residues. Unmatched junction bases numbered 3, after V lost 7 bases and J lost 4 bases. Germline V gene data show CDR1 as LNHDA and CDR2 as SQIVND (reference sequence). CDR3 sequence: CASTDRGNQPQHF. In DNA, the CDR3 is TGTGCCAGTACCGACAGGGGAAATCAGCCCCAGCATTTT.

The chain recombines TRBV10-1 with TRBJ1-1; the D is unclear. V was shortened by 4 bases and J by 4 bases, with 22 bases between the two germline ends. The CDR3 length is 17 residues. Germline values: CDR1 WNHNN, CDR2 SYGVQD (reference sequence). CDR3 in DNA: TGCGCCAGCAGTGCGAAGGACTCCCCGTGCCGCGTCACTGAAGCTTTCTTT. Translating gives CASSAKDSPCRVTEAFF.

The genes are TRBV2 and TRBJ1-2, with D maybe TRBD1 (5 bases). V was trimmed by 0 bases and J by 5 bases, leaving 10 bases between them. Germline-derived CDR1 and CDR2 are SNHLY and FYNNEI. The CDR3 runs to 14 residues. The DNA of the CDR3 is TGTGCCAGCAGTGAAGCGGGAGGGGCGTATGGCTACACCTTC. This encodes CASSEAGGAYGYTF.

This clone occurred a few times. The chain couples TRBV5-1 to TRBJ1-6, with D maybe TRBD1 (5 bases). V was pared by 4 bases and J by 9 bases, with 17 bases between. Germline V gives CDR1 SGHRS, CDR2 YFSETQ. The CDR3 is made up of 15 amino acids. The CDR3 loop reads CASSRGLQGTSPLHF. The CDR3 DNA sequence: TGCGCCAGCAGCCGGGGGTTGCAGGGAACTTCACCCCTCCACTTT.

The chain links TRBV6-5 to TRBJ1-1; no definite D call. The germline V gene encodes CDR1 MNHEY and CDR2 SVGAGI. This CDR3 is built from 14 residues. V lost 0 bases and J 4 bases, leaving 9 bases between the germline ends. The CDR3 DNA is TGTGCCAGCAGTTACTCGAACTTGGGCACTGAAGCTTTCTTT. Translated: CASSYSNLGTEAFF.

The J gene is TRBJ1-1, the V gene TRBV19; D not certain. Germline CDR1 is LNHDA and CDR2 is SQIVND (reference sequence). There are 9 residues in the CDR3. V was trimmed by 4 bases and J by 10 bases, leaving 4 bases between them. The CDR3 region is CASSTIAFF. DNA for the CDR3: TGTGCCAGTAGTACCATAGCTTTCTTT.

The chain carries TRBV21-1 and TRBJ2-3; TRBD2 was called by the table and not checked on the DNA. TRBV21-1 is noted as a pseudogene. The CDR3 spans 18 residues. The DNA of the CDR3 is TGTGCCAGCAGCAAAGACCCCTTGACTAGCTATTACACAGATACGCAGTATTTT. As protein: CASSKDPLTSYYTDTQYF.

This clone has just one count. The rearrangement links TRBV15 to TRBJ1-4, with unresolved D. Per the germline V gene, CDR1 is LNHNV and CDR2 is YYDKDF (reference sequence). This CDR3 is 15 amino acids long. Deletions cut 0 bases from V and 4 bases from J, with 9 bases between. The CDR3 spells CATSRDLGNNEKLFF. For the CDR3, the DNA is TGTGCCACCAGCAGAGATCTGGGAAATAATGAAAAACTGTTTTTT. Full variable domain (outside the CDR3, taken from reference TRBV15 and TRBJ1-4): DAMVIQNPRYQVTQFGKPVTLSCSQTLNHNVMYWYQQKSSQAPKLLFHYYDKDFNNEADTPDNFQSRRPNTSFCFLDIRSPGLGDTAMYLCATSRDLGNNEKLFFGSGTQLSVL.

The J gene is TRBJ2-1, the V gene TRBV10-3; D uncertain. Trimming cost V 6 bases and J 6 bases, with 12 bases left between them. CDR3 size: 13 residues. Germline V gives CDR1 ENHRY, CDR2 SYGVKD. The CDR3 sequence: CAIRVGQVNEQFF. As DNA, the CDR3 is TGTGCCATCAGGGTGGGCCAGGTCAATGAGCAGTTCTTC.

This clone was observed a few times. The chain combines TRBV7-2 with TRBJ1-5; D call uncertain. Per germline, CDR1 SGHTA and CDR2 FQGNSA. V was shortened by 11 bases and J by 7 bases, with 6 bases between the two germline ends. This CDR3 region has 9 residues. The CDR3 DNA reads TGTGCCTTCGGGCAGCCCCAGCATTTT. The encoded protein is CAFGQPQHF.

The genes are TRBV4-1 and TRBJ1-2; D is uncertain. The CDR3 runs 16 residues. Deletions cut 1 base from V and 3 bases from J, with 15 bases between. CDR1 MGHRA and CDR2 YSYEKL come from the germline V gene. CDR3 in amino acids: CASSQGGDGLYYGYTF. CDR3 DNA: TGCGCCAGCAGCCAAGGAGGTGACGGCTTATACTATGGCTACACCTTC.

The rearrangement uses TRBV7-2 and TRBJ2-5; D gene unclear. The CDR3 loop spans 15 amino acids. The V end was cut by 5 bases, the J end by 1 base, with 14 bases between. Germline V gene data show CDR1 as SGHTA and CDR2 as FQGNSA. As DNA, the CDR3 is TGTGCCAGCAGCGCACGACGGGCTATCCAAGAGACCCAGTACTTC. Translating it yields CASSARRAIQETQYF.